The present T cell receptor beta chain was sequenced within a study of cytotoxic CD8 clonotypes in ibrutinib-treated CLL. Findings and limits, study-wide: While tracking circulating CD8+ T-cell counts, baseline clonality exceeded that of age-matched healthy donors. Sustained-remission patients were sampled at different times than progressing patients were. Clonality climbed at ibrutinib response, then dropped toward baseline at progression.

Germline V lookup: CDR1 SGHRS, CDR2 YFSETQ. V was trimmed by 0 bases and J by 2 bases, leaving 9 bases between them. CDR3 length equals 15 residues. TCR beta libraries used approximately 1.9 micrograms of genomic DNA from cryopreserved PBMCs. On this clone: As yet, its antigen is unknown.

Profiling relied on immunoSEQ multiplex PCR, and the TCRdb table lists in-frame clones only, not all of them. The sample holds 300,000 to 350,000 clones, roughly 79% seen once. The sample consisted of PBMCs, taken before ibrutinib treatment. The gene calls are TRBV5-1 and TRBJ1-5; D is possibly TRBD1 (5 bases). The origin of this receptor is a human donor with chronic lymphocytic leukemia. CDR3 residues: CASSLDVGGNQPQHF. CDR3 sequence (DNA): TGCGCCAGCAGCTTGGACGTGGGGGGCAATCAGCCCCAGCATTTT.